This T cell receptor (beta chain) emerged from a study of control samples from healthy donors and cancer patients (dated by TCRdb to about 2020). Receptor libraries were prepared by the immunoSEQ multiplex PCR assay. As stored in TCRdb, this immuneACCESS dataset retains in-frame rearrangements with V and J assigned. A fraction of the clones does not appear; measured against another copy, unresolved V genes explain less than half of the discrepancy, and the remainder lacks a known reason. The sample data list 200,000 to 250,000 clones, and just under 95% of these were observed just once. About 1.6% of the sample rests with the top ten. The germline V and J ends show losses of 3 bases and 3 bases respectively, and no gene match explains 3 bases of the junction. CDR1 is given as KGHSH and CDR2 as LQKENI, both from the germline V gene. There are 14 amino acids in the CDR3, from cysteine to phenylalanine inclusive. The sequence is cut down to CDR3 DNA, 42 bases in frame from base 1.

About this clone: This receptor's antigen is unknown. No much larger clone exists at a distance of one base, and base qualities are not known. Other nucleotide sequences from this sample produce the same CDR3.

Sequencing was performed on blood. The chain employs TRBV18 and TRBJ2-7; 9 bases in between match TRBD1. The sequence was obtained from a man in his fifties in good health. The DNA sequence follows: TGTGCCAGCTCACCGGGACAGGGAGACTACGAGCAGTACTTC. It is translated as CASSPGQGDYEQYF.